The 21 T cell receptor beta chains listed next were all sequenced from one sample in a study of OX40 agonist ivuxolimab in advanced cancers. The data were produced by immunoSEQ multiplex PCR, yet TCRdb's version contains in-frame clones alone and is incomplete. The sample shows 55,000 to 70,000 clones, over 80% of them seen only once. The sequenced sample was CD4+ or CD8+ T cells sorted from blood, obtained in a trial of the OX40 agonist ivuxolimab. The receptor source for this set is an adult with an advanced solid tumor such as melanoma, head and neck, liver or kidney cancer.

The chain links TRBV7-8 to TRBJ2-5; D is perhaps TRBD1 or TRBD2 (5 bases each). This CDR3 contains 17 residues. CDR1 is SGHVS and CDR2 is FQNEAQ in the germline V gene. The ends were cut back, 2 bases at V and 9 bases at J, with 25 bases in the middle. DNA for the CDR3: TGTGCCAGCAGCTTAAATAGGGGACCTGGGACCCGGAGAGCCCAGTACTTC. It yields the protein CASSLNRGPGTRRAQYF.

The rearrangement uses TRBV28 and TRBJ1-4; TRBD1 aligns across 7 bases. J gave up 7 bases and V 3 bases, and 5 bases lay outside the gene matches. The CDR3 contains 14 residues. Germline values: CDR1 MDHEN, CDR2 SYDVKM. The CDR3 region is CASSFSGGSEKLFF. The CDR3 bases are TGTGCCAGCAGTTTTTCAGGGGGGAGTGAAAAACTGTTTTTT.

The rearrangement uses TRBV10-3 and TRBJ2-5, with 9 bases matching TRBD1. CDR1 is ENHRY and CDR2 is SYGVKD in the germline V gene. The V gene end was trimmed by 4 bases and the J gene end by 4 bases; junction bases not matched to a gene: 4. The CDR3 totals 14 residues. The CDR3 reads CAISARDRAETQYF. In DNA form, the CDR3 reads TGTGCCATCAGTGCCCGGGACAGGGCAGAGACCCAGTACTTC.

The J gene is TRBJ1-2, the V gene TRBV28; tentative D call: TRBD1 (6 bases). The germline gives CDR1 MDHEN, CDR2 SYDVKM. V was pared by 5 bases and J by 5 bases, with 18 bases between. This CDR3 contains 15 residues. DNA for the CDR3: TGTGCCAGCAGTACCGGCTCGGACAGCCATTATGGCTACACCTTC. It is translated as CASSTGSDSHYGYTF.

This clone occurred once. This rearrangement joins TRBV4-1 to TRBJ1-1; the D is unclear. The CDR3 is 13 residues long. Trimming removed 3 bases at V and 5 bases at J, with 10 bases between. Germline V gene lookup returns CDR1 MGHRA and CDR2 YSYEKL. Here the CDR3 reads CASSQGLWTEAFF. CDR3 in DNA: TGCGCCAGCAGCCAGGGCCTTTGGACTGAAGCTTTCTTT.

This clone was picked up one time. The CDR3 DNA is TGTGCCAGCAGCTTGACCGGGACAGGGGCTTCACCCCTCCACTTT. Its protein product is CASSLTGTGASPLHF. The V call is TRBV5-6, the J call TRBJ1-6; the match to TRBD1 covers 10 bases. J lost 9 bases, V lost 1 base, and 4 bases had no gene match. Looked up from germline, CDR1 is SGHDT and CDR2 is YYEEEE. The CDR3 loop spans 15 amino acids. Drawing the rest from reference TRBV5-6 and TRBJ1-6, the complete variable domain is DAGVTQSPTHLIKTRGQQVTLRCSPKSGHDTVSWYQQALGQGPQFIFQYYEEEERQRGNFPDRFSGHQFPNYSSELNVNALLLGDSALYLCASSLTGTGASPLHFGNGTRLTVT.

The CDR3 spells CAISLDRGFYSPLHF. CDR3 in DNA: TGTGCCATCAGTCTGGACAGGGGTTTTTATTCACCCCTCCACTTT. The chain couples TRBV10-3 to TRBJ1-6, with 9 bases that match TRBD1. The CDR3 spans 15 residues. The trim removed 5 bases at V and 8 bases at J, leaving 7 bases unmatched. Germline loops: CDR1 ENHRY, CDR2 SYGVKD.

This sequence joins TRBV6-1 and TRBJ2-5, with TRBD2 identical over 11 bases. The CDR3 runs 18 residues. Germline loops: CDR1 MNHNS, CDR2 SASEGT. Trimming at V came to 1 base and at J to 4 bases, leaving 11 bases not matched to a gene. In nucleotides, the CDR3 is TGTGCCAGCAGTGAAGTCGGTAGGGCTAGCGGGGGGATAGAGACCCAGTACTTC. Amino acids: CASSEVGRASGGIETQYF.

V gene TRBV5-1 combines with J gene TRBJ1-2; 10 nucleotides match TRBD1. J lost 4 bases, V lost 3 bases, and 3 bases had no gene match. The germline V gene has CDR1 SGHRS and CDR2 YFSETQ. The CDR3 is made up of 14 amino acids. The DNA of the CDR3 is TGCGCCAGCAGCTCGGGACAGGGGTTCTATGGCTACACCTTC. Translated: CASSSGQGFYGYTF.

The chain recombines TRBV5-6 with TRBJ2-3; 9 positions agree with TRBD2. With 1 base clipped from V and 4 bases from J, the junction kept 10 bases outside the gene matches. This CDR3 is built from 17 residues. The germline CDR1 and CDR2 sequences are SGHDT and YYEEEE. The CDR3 here is CASSLRLGGGAADTQYF. Here the CDR3 DNA reads TGTGCCAGCAGCTTGCGGCTTGGCGGGGGGGCCGCAGATACGCAGTATTTT.

This clone was detected once. J is TRBJ2-5 and V is TRBV2; 12 nucleotides align to TRBD2. V was pared by 4 bases and J by 7 bases, with 10 bases of the junction left unmatched. This CDR3 region has 16 residues. Per the germline V gene, CDR1 is SNHLY and CDR2 is FYNNEI. This CDR3 reads CASSVASGGAGGTQYF. The CDR3 nucleotides read TGTGCCAGCAGTGTGGCTAGCGGGGGGGCCGGTGGGACCCAGTACTTC.

This chain links TRBV19 with TRBJ2-5, with D perhaps being TRBD1 or TRBD2 (5 bases each). CDR3 length: 13 amino acids. Trimming pared 9 bases from V and 5 bases from J, leaving 16 bases between. Germline-derived CDR1 and CDR2 are LNHDA and SQIVND (reference sequence). CDR3 nucleotide sequence: TGTGCCAGCGGGGCTCAGGGCGGGGAGACCCAGTACTTC. Its protein is CASGAQGGETQYF.

V usage is TRBV5-4 and J usage is TRBJ2-7, with 7 nucleotides matching TRBD1. Germline CDR1 and CDR2: SGHNT and YYREEE (reference sequence). This CDR3 is built from 15 residues. J lost 0 bases, V lost 0 bases, and 3 bases had no gene match. This CDR3 reads CASSLDQGVSYEQYF. The CDR3 DNA reads as TGTGCCAGCAGCTTGGATCAGGGGGTCTCCTACGAGCAGTACTTC. The whole variable domain, remainder taken from reference TRBV5-4 and TRBJ2-7, is ETGVTQSPTHLIKTRGQQVTLRCSSQSGHNTVSWYQQALGQGPQFIFQYYREEENGRGNFPPRFSGLQFPNYSSELNVNALELDDSALYLCASSLDQGVSYEQYFGPGTRLTVT.

The rearrangement links TRBV7-8 to TRBJ1-6, with no clear D. The CDR3 contains 12 residues. Trimming stripped 5 bases from V and 9 bases from J, with 8 bases between. The germline gives CDR1 SGHVS, CDR2 FQNEAQ. The CDR3 sequence: CASSPPSSPLHF. In DNA, the CDR3 is TGTGCCAGCAGCCCCCCGTCTTCACCCCTCCACTTT.

The V and J genes are TRBV30 and TRBJ1-5, with D perhaps matching TRBD1 (6 bases). Per the germline V gene, CDR1 is GTSNPN and CDR2 is SVGIG (reference sequence). This CDR3 spans 13 amino acids. V was cut by 2 bases and J by 7 bases, with 12 bases left in between. The CDR3 bases are TGTGCCTGGAGTTCCCTCGACAGGCAGCCCCAGCATTTT. Its protein product is CAWSSLDRQPQHF.

The chain couples TRBV15 to TRBJ1-2, with no clear D. From germline, CDR1 is LNHNV and CDR2 YYDKDF (reference sequence). This CDR3 has 15 residues. V lost 1 base and J lost 2, with 11 bases in between. CDR3: CATSRGWEWNYGYTF. CDR3 sequence (DNA): TGTGCCACCAGCAGAGGTTGGGAATGGAACTATGGCTACACCTTC.

The J gene is TRBJ2-7, the V gene TRBV7-9; 11 bases agree with TRBD2. The CDR3 is 15 residues long. Trimming took 0 bases from V and 7 from J; bases not matched to a gene: 5. Germline lookup yields CDR1 SEHNR and CDR2 FQNEAQ (reference sequence). CDR3 coding DNA: TGTGCCAGCAGCTTAGCCCTAGCGGGGGGTTCGGAGCAGTACTTC. It codes for CASSLALAGGSEQYF.

This chain links TRBV29-1 with TRBJ2-7; D is perhaps TRBD1 (5 bases). CDR3 size: 13 residues. Germline CDR1 is SQVTM and CDR2 is ANQGSEA. Trimming shortened V by 4 bases and J by 4 bases, and 14 bases separated the two germline ends. CDR3 sequence: CSVGETAHYEQYF. In DNA, the CDR3 is TGCAGCGTTGGCGAGACAGCTCATTACGAGCAGTACTTC.

The chain uses TRBV11-2 and TRBJ2-2, with D unclear. V lost 0 bases and J 5 bases, leaving 4 bases between the germline ends. Germline V gene sequence: CDR1 SGHAT, CDR2 FQNNGV. The CDR3 runs to 13 residues. The CDR3 DNA follows: TGTGCCAGCAGCTTAGATCCGACCGGGGAGCTGTTTTTT. Protein: CASSLDPTGELFF. Complete variable domain (other parts from reference TRBV11-2 and TRBJ2-2): EAGVAQSPRYKIIEKRQSVAFWCNPISGHATLYWYQQILGQGPKLLIQFQNNGVVDDSQLPKDRFSAERLKGVDSTLKIQPAKLEDSAVYLCASSLDPTGELFFGEGSRLTVL.

The J gene is TRBJ2-1, the V gene TRBV29-1; D is possibly TRBD2 (6 bases). The CDR3 totals 12 residues. Germline CDR1 is SQVTM and CDR2 is ANQGSEA. CDR3 sequence reads: CSALRGNNEQFF. The CDR3 nucleotides are TGCAGTGCCCTCCGGGGGAACAATGAGCAGTTCTTC.

The chain employs TRBV7-6 and TRBJ2-3; TRBD2 matches at 8 bases. Germline CDR1 and CDR2: SGHVS and FNYEAQ. V lost 6 bases to trimming and J lost 1 base; unmatched junction nucleotides: 6. The CDR3 has 15 amino acids. The CDR3, as DNA: TGTGCCAGCAGGCTGACTAGCGACGGCACAGATACGCAGTATTTT. Translated, it gives CASRLTSDGTDTQYF. Filled out from reference TRBV7-6 and TRBJ2-3, the complete variable domain reads GAGVSQSPRYKVTKRGQDVALRCDPISGHVSLYWYRQALGQGPEFLTYFNYEAQQDKSGLPNDRFSAERPEGSISTLTIQRTEQRDSAMYRCASRLTSDGTDTQYFGPGTRLTVL.